The source of this TCR beta chain is a study of blood T cells in healthy people across ages. Sample-barcoded 5' priming and a J-beta primer mix drove a second PCR of about 6 to 12 cycles. Tags on each cDNA molecule came from a template-switch adaptor with 12 random nucleotides. Using its own MiXCR run on the 5' RACE reads, TCRdb lists one record per CDR3 protein. This sample has fewer than 2 million distinct CDR3 sequences, with 35% to 50% found just once. This CDR3 region has 18 residues. Germline CDR1 MNHEY, CDR2 SVGAGI. V lost 1 base and J lost 6, with 22 bases in between. A minimum of 6.5 million PBMCs was isolated per sample.

The sequence was collected from a human donor in good health. The specimen was blood. V is TRBV6-5 and J is TRBJ2-1; a weak D match, TRBD2 (6 bases). The CDR3 nucleotides are TGTGCCAGCAGTTACTTTGATGCGGTACTAGCCACGGCCAATGAGCAGTTCTTC. As protein: CASSYFDAVLATANEQFF.